This T cell receptor beta chain was observed in a study of cytomegalovirus exposure and HLA in healthy donors. Generated by immunoSEQ multiplex PCR, the TCRdb table keeps only in-frame clones and is missing some. The sample carries 150,000 to 250,000 clones, 75% to 85% recorded once. Germline loops: CDR1 SGDLS, CDR2 YYNGEE. V was shortened by 4 bases and J by 6 bases, with 17 bases between the two germline ends. CDR3 size: 15 residues. V is TRBV9 and J is TRBJ2-4; D is perhaps TRBD2 (5 bases). Sequenced sample: PBMCs. The clonotype comes from a woman in her twenties or thirties in good health and CMV-seropositive. The CDR3 sequence is CASSISPEGRNIQYF. For the CDR3, the DNA is TGTGCCAGCAGCATCTCCCCAGAGGGAAGAAACATTCAGTACTTC.